This T cell receptor (beta chain) was retrieved from a study of brain metastases from non-small cell lung cancer. Measured with immunoSEQ multiplex PCR; TCRdb has only the in-frame clones, and not every one. The table records about 680 clones, roughly 86% of them present only once. The sequenced sample consisted of tumor-adjacent normal tissue. This TCR was recovered from a donor aged 40 or older with non-small cell lung cancer.

CDR3 nucleotides: TGCAGCGCTGGCGCAGGAATGGACACTGAAGCTTTCTTT. The encoded protein is CSAGAGMDTEAFF. V usage is TRBV29-1 and J usage is TRBJ1-1; D call uncertain. The germline V and J ends were trimmed by 7 bases and 3 bases, with 15 bases remaining between them. CDR1 SQVTM and CDR2 ANQGSEA come from the germline V gene. The CDR3 has 13 amino acids.